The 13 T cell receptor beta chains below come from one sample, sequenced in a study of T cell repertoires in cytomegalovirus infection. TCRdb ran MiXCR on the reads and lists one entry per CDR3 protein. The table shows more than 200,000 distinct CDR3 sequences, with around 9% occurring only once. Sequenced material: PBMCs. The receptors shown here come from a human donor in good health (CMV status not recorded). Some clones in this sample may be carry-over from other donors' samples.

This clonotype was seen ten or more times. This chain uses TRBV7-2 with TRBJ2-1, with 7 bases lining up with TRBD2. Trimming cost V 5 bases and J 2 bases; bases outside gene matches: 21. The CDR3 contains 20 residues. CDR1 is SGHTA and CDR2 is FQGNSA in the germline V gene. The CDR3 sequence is CASSTRMERASGGAYNEQFF. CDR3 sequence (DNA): TGTGCCAGCAGCACCCGAATGGAAAGGGCTAGCGGAGGTGCCTACAATGAGCAGTTCTTC. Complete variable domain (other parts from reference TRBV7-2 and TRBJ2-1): GAGVSQSPSNKVTEKGKDVELRCDPISGHTALYWYRQSLGQGLEFLIYFQGNSAPDKSGLPSDRFSAERTGGSVSTLTIQRTQQEDSAVYLCASSTRMERASGGAYNEQFFGPGTRLTVL.

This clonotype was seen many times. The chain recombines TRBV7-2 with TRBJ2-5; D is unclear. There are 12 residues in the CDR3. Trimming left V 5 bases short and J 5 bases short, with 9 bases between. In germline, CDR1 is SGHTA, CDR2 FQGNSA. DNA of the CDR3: TGTGCCAGCAGCGCGTCCCTGGAGACCCAGTACTTC. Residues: CASSASLETQYF.

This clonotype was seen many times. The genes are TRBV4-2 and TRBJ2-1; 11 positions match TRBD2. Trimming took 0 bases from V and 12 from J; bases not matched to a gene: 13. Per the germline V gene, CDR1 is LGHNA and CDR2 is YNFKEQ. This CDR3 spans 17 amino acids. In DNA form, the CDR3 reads TGTGCCAGCAGCCAAGATTTGGGTAGCGGGGGGGCCGGGGGGCAGTTCTTC. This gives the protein CASSQDLGSGGAGGQFF.

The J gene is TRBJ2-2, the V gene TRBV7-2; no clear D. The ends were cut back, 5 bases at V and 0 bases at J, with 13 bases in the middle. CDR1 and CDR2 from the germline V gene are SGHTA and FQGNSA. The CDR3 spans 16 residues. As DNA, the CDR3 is TGTGCCAGCAGCCTCCCCACGAAAACGAACACCGGGGAGCTGTTTTTT. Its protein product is CASSLPTKTNTGELFF.

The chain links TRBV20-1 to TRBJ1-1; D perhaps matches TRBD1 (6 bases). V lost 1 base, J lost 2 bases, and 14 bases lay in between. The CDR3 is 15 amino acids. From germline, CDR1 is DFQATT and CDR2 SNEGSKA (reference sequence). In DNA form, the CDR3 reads TGCAGTGCTAGAGTGCCTCGGGGACACAACACTGAAGCTTTCTTT. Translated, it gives CSARVPRGHNTEAFF.

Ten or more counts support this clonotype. The CDR3 region is CASAPVANGELFF. CDR3 bases: TGTGCCAGCGCCCCCGTCGCAAACGGGGAGCTGTTTTTT. The chain joins TRBV7-2 to TRBJ2-2; D is unclear. Trimming stripped 8 bases from V and 7 bases from J, with 14 bases between. The CDR3 has 13 residues. Germline V gene lookup returns CDR1 SGHTA and CDR2 FQGNSA.

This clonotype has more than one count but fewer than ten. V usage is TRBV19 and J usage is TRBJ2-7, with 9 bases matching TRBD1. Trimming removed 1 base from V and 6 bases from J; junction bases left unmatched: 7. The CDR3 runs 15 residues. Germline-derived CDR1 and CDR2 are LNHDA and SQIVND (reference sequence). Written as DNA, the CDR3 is TGTGCCAGTAGTATAGGAGGGACAGGGATGAGCGAGCAGTACTTC. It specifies CASSIGGTGMSEQYF.

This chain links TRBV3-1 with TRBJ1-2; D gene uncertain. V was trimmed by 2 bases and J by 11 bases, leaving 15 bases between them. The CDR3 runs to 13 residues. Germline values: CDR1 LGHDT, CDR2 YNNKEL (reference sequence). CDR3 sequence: CASSQTKTTGYTF. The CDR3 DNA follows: TGTGCCAGCAGCCAAACGAAAACTACCGGGTACACCTTC.

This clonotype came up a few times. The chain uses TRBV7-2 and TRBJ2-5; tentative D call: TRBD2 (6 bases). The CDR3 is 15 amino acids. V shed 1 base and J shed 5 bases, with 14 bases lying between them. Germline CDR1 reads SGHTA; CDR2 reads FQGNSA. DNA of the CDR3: TGTGCCAGCAGCTTAGTAGTGGCTGGGGGGGAGACCCAGTACTTC. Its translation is CASSLVVAGGETQYF.

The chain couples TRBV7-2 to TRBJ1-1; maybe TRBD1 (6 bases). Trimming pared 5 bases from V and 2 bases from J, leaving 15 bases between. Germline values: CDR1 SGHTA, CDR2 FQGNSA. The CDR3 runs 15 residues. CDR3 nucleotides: TGTGCCAGCAGCCCGACAGGATTCGTAAACACTGAAGCTTTCTTT. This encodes CASSPTGFVNTEAFF.

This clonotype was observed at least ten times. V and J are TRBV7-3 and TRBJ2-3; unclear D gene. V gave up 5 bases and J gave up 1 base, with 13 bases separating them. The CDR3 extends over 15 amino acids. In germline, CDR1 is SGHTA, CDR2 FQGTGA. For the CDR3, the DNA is TGTGCCAGCAGCCAGACGCCAGAGGGCACAGATACGCAGTATTTT. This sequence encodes CASSQTPEGTDTQYF.

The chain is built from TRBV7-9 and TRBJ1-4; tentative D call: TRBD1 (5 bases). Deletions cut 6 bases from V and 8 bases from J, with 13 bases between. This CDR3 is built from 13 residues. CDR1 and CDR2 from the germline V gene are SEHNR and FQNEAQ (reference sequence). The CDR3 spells CASSPGSWEKLFF. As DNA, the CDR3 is TGTGCCAGCAGTCCAGGGTCCTGGGAAAAACTGTTTTTT.

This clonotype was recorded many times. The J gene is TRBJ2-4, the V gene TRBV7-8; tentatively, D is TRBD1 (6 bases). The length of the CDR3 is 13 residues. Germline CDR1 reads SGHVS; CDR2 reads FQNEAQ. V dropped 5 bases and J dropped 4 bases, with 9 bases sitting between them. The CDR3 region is CASSQGPKNIQYF. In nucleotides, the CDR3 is TGTGCCAGCAGCCAGGGGCCTAAAAACATTCAGTACTTC.